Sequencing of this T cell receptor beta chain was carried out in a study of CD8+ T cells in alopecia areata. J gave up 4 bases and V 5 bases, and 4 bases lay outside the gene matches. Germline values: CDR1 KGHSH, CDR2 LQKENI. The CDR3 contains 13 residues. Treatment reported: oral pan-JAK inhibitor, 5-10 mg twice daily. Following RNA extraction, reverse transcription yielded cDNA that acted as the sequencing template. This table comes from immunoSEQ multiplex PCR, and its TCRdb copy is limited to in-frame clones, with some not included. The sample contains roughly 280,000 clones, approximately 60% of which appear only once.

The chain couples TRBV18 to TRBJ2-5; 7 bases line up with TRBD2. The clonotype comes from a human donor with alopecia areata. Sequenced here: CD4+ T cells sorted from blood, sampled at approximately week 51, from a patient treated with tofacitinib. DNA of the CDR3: TGTGCCAGCTCAAGCGGACTAGTAGAGACCCAGTACTTC. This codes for CASSSGLVETQYF. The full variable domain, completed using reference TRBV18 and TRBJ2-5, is NAGVMQNPRHLVRRRGQEARLRCSPMKGHSHVYWYRQLPEEGLKFMVYLQKENIIDESGMPKERFSAEFPKEGPSILRIQQVVRGDSAAYFCASSSGLVETQYFGPGTRLLVL.